The 13 T cell receptor beta chains reported below all come from one sample, sequenced in a study of blood T cell repertoires in COVID-19. The assay was immunoSEQ multiplex PCR, and TCRdb's table has in-frame clones only and misses some. Of some 370,000 clones in the sample, around 86% were seen once. Source material: PBMCs or T cells enriched from blood (not recorded which). The source of these receptors is a woman in her forties or fifties who had recovered from COVID-19.

The V gene is TRBV28, the J gene TRBJ1-1; D possibly corresponds to TRBD1 (6 bases). Trimming shortened V by 6 bases and J by 11 bases, and 16 bases separated the two germline ends. The CDR3 consists of 12 residues. Germline-derived CDR1 and CDR2 are MDHEN and SYDVKM. The CDR3 spells CASSSSFQGAFF. DNA for the CDR3: TGTGCCAGCAGCTCCTCCTTTCAGGGGGCTTTCTTT. The whole variable domain, remainder taken from reference TRBV28 and TRBJ1-1, is DVKVTQSSRYLVKRTGEKVFLECVQDMDHENMFWYRQDPGLGLRLIYFSYDVKMKEKGDIPEGYSVSREKKERFSLILESASTNQTSMYLCASSSSFQGAFFGQGTRLTVV.

This clone was counted once. The chain employs TRBV7-3 and TRBJ2-1; 12 nucleotides align to TRBD2. The ends lost 5 bases at V and 7 bases at J; junction bases unmatched: 21. The CDR3 consists of 20 residues. Per the germline V gene, CDR1 is SGHTA and CDR2 is FQGTGA. The CDR3 loop reads CASSPSGTGRLAGASNEQFF. In nucleotides, the CDR3 is TGTGCCAGCAGCCCCTCCGGGACAGGGCGACTAGCGGGGGCTTCGAATGAGCAGTTCTTC.

V is TRBV6-5 and J is TRBJ1-2; D is ambiguous. Trimming pared 2 bases from V and 6 bases from J, leaving 10 bases between. Germline V gives CDR1 MNHEY, CDR2 SVGAGI. The CDR3 length is 13 residues. The CDR3 DNA reads as TGTGCCAGCAGTTACGAGGGATGGAATGGCTACACCTTC. This gives the protein CASSYEGWNGYTF.

This clone occurred a few times. The chain couples TRBV7-2 to TRBJ1-2, with 7 nucleotides matching TRBD1. Losses at the gene ends were 3 bases for V and 7 bases for J; bases not matched to a gene: 8. This CDR3 spans 14 amino acids. The germline CDR1 and CDR2 sequences are SGHTA and FQGNSA. The CDR3 region has the DNA TGTGCCAGCAGCTTGGACACTTACAGGGGTGGCTACACCTTC. It encodes CASSLDTYRGGYTF.

This clone has just one count. The rearrangement uses TRBV14 and TRBJ1-1, with D unresolved. This CDR3 is 16 amino acids long. Germline loops: CDR1 SGHDN, CDR2 FVKESK. With 4 bases removed from V and 0 bases from J, the gap between germline ends came to 15 bases. The CDR3 sequence: CASSPGWAALNTEAFF. For the CDR3, the DNA is TGTGCCAGCAGCCCCGGCTGGGCTGCCCTGAACACTGAAGCTTTCTTT.

The rearrangement uses TRBV9 and TRBJ2-1, with 13 bases matching TRBD2. Germline V gives CDR1 SGDLS, CDR2 YYNGEE. This CDR3 region has 18 residues. V was clipped by 3 bases and J by 0 bases; unmatched bases: 6. CDR3 sequence (DNA): TGTGCCAGCAGCGACGCCGGGACTAGCGGGAACTCCTACAATGAGCAGTTCTTC. Translating it yields CASSDAGTSGNSYNEQFF.

V gene TRBV19 combines with J gene TRBJ2-2; D is uncertain. The CDR3 runs 18 residues. The V end was cut by 5 bases, the J end by 0 bases, with 19 bases between. Looked up from germline, CDR1 is LNHDA and CDR2 is SQIVND (reference sequence). The CDR3 sequence is CASSGRMPTDPNTGELFF. The CDR3 DNA follows: TGTGCCAGTAGTGGCAGGATGCCCACTGACCCGAACACCGGGGAGCTGTTTTTT.

The chain has TRBV7-2 and TRBJ2-3, with TRBD2 matching over 9 bases. The V segment lost 1 base and the J segment 3 bases; nucleotides outside the gene matches: 8. CDR1 and CDR2 from the germline V gene are SGHTA and FQGNSA. The CDR3 totals 17 residues. CDR3 bases: TGTGCCAGCAGCTTAGTAATTGGCGGGAGGGGAACAGATACGCAGTATTTT. Translated, it gives CASSLVIGGRGTDTQYF.

The J gene is TRBJ1-4, the V gene TRBV19; D not resolved. The CDR3 spans 14 residues. Germline values: CDR1 LNHDA, CDR2 SQIVND (reference sequence). Trimming took off 9 bases at V and 3 bases at J, with 14 bases between the two ends. The CDR3 region has the DNA TGTGCCAGCGGGAGGACGACGGCTAATGAAAAACTGTTTTTT. Amino acid sequence: CASGRTTANEKLFF.

The chain employs TRBV5-1 and TRBJ2-6; 11 nucleotides match TRBD2. Germline CDR1 reads SGHRS; CDR2 reads YFSETQ. The CDR3 consists of 20 residues. The V gene end was trimmed by 5 bases and the J gene end by 0 bases; junction bases not matched to a gene: 13. The CDR3 bases are TGCGCCAGCAGACCCGGACTAGCGGGCGATTTCGTCTCTGGGGCCAACGTCCTGACTTTC. As protein: CASRPGLAGDFVSGANVLTF. Based on the CDR3 plus reference TRBV5-1 and TRBJ2-6, the full variable domain is KAGVTQTPRYLIKTRGQQVTLSCSPISGHRSVSWYQQTPGQGLQFLFEYFSETQRNKGNFPGRFSGRQFSNSRSEMNVSTLELGDSALYLCASRPGLAGDFVSGANVLTFGAGSRLTVL.

This chain uses TRBV4-1 with TRBJ2-1; TRBD2 matches at 9 bases. The CDR3 is 19 residues long. Germline trimming cut 0 bases from V and 1 base from J; bases unmatched to any gene: 10. The germline CDR1 and CDR2 sequences are MGHRA and YSYEKL. The CDR3 region is CASSQDPRSGSISYNEQFF. CDR3 nucleotide sequence: TGCGCCAGCAGCCAAGATCCTCGTAGCGGGAGTATATCCTACAATGAGCAGTTCTTC.

V usage is TRBV7-9 and J usage is TRBJ2-1, with 9 bases aligning to TRBD1. With V trimmed by 5 bases and J by 7 bases, 9 bases remained unmatched. The CDR3 loop spans 15 amino acids. Germline V lookup: CDR1 SEHNR, CDR2 FQNEAQ (reference sequence). Here the CDR3 DNA reads TGTGCCAGCAGCCCCGGGACAGGGTTTGGGAATGAGCAGTTCTTC. Translating gives CASSPGTGFGNEQFF.

This sequence joins TRBV7-2 and TRBJ2-2; 8 positions match TRBD1. Trimming at V came to 6 bases and at J to 4 bases, leaving 13 bases not matched to a gene. The CDR3 is made up of 17 amino acids. CDR1 and CDR2 from the germline V gene are SGHTA and FQGNSA. For the CDR3, the DNA is TGTGCCAGCAGACGGATGCAGGGGGCTCTGGGCACCGGGGAGCTGTTTTTT. Its translation is CASRRMQGALGTGELFF.